The 4 T cell receptor beta chains below come from one sample, sequenced in a study of identical twins. TCRdb used MiXCR to reprocess the 5' RACE reads, holding one entry per CDR3 protein. The repertoire includes 200,000 to 300,000 distinct CDR3 sequences, about 7.3% of them detected once, and roughly 3.6% sits in the top ten. This sample also belongs to another study, concerning yellow fever vaccine responses in identical twins.

Sample: memory (CD45RO+) T cells sorted from blood. The source of these receptors is a woman aged 18-29 years in good health.

The chain uses TRBV28 and TRBJ2-7; maybe TRBD2 (5 bases). Germline V CDR1 and CDR2: MDHEN, SYDVKM. With 3 bases removed from V and 7 bases from J, the gap between germline ends came to 7 bases. The length of the CDR3 is 11 residues. As DNA, the CDR3 is TGTGCCAGCAGTTTTTCGGGGGAGCAGTACTTC. Encoded protein: CASSFSGEQYF.

The chain uses TRBV12-3 or TRBV12-4 and TRBJ2-3; 7 bases are shared with TRBD2. Trimming cost V 4 bases and J 2 bases; bases outside gene matches: 3. CDR3 length: 14 amino acids. The CDR3 is CASSYGGTTDTQYF. DNA for the CDR3: TGTGCCAGCAGTTACGGGGGGACCACAGATACGCAGTATTTT.

The chain carries TRBV7-3 and TRBJ2-5; the D gene could be TRBD1 or TRBD2 (5 bases each). Trimming took off 0 bases at V and 2 bases at J, with 10 bases between the two ends. The CDR3 runs to 15 residues. Germline values: CDR1 SGHTA, CDR2 FQGTGA. The CDR3 sequence: CASSLTGTTQETQYF. CDR3 nucleotide sequence: TGTGCCAGCAGCTTAACAGGGACCACTCAAGAGACCCAGTACTTC.

Turning to this clonotype: The junction departs from the called germline gene at one end, perhaps through a read error. The rearrangement uses TRBV19 and TRBJ2-4; 10 bases fit TRBD1. This CDR3 comprises 11 residues. Looked up from germline, CDR1 is LNHDA and CDR2 is SQIVND (reference sequence). The CDR3 here is CAPQMGGQGHF. The CDR3 DNA reads as TGTGCCCCCCAAATGGGGGGACAGGGGCACTTC.